The clone carrying this TCR beta chain was detected only a few times. This sample was taken from a study of blood T cells in healthy people across ages. The donors, aged roughly 6 to 95, were healthy Caucasians from Russia. Trimming shortened V by 3 bases and J by 2 bases, and 12 bases separated the two germline ends. This CDR3 spans 15 amino acids. Germline V gene sequence: CDR1 KGHSH, CDR2 LQKENI. Next came a second PCR, run for about 6 to 12 cycles, which used a sample-barcoded 5' primer along with a J-beta primer mix. Sequencing of every sample gave 3 million or more CDR3-containing paired-end reads. TCRdb recomputed calls from the 5' RACE reads with MiXCR, one row per CDR3 protein. Among 850,000 to 1,100,000 distinct CDR3 sequences listed, about two fifths were seen once.

V gene TRBV18 combines with J gene TRBJ2-3; D ambiguous. The clonotype was recovered from a man in his late teens or twenties in good health. Sequenced input: blood. In DNA, the CDR3 is TGTGCCAGCTCACCGACGAGGAGATCCACAGATACGCAGTATTTT. Encoded protein: CASSPTRRSTDTQYF.